This T cell receptor beta chain was captured by sequencing in a study of blood T cell repertoires in COVID-19. Produced via immunoSEQ multiplex PCR; TCRdb's table is partial and in-frame only. The sample includes about 230,000 clones, 65% to 90% of them seen just once. CDR3 length: 12 residues. V gave up 6 bases and J gave up 5 bases, with 10 bases separating them. The germline CDR1 and CDR2 sequences are MDHEN and SYDVKM. This receptor was obtained from a woman between 45 and 65 years old with acute or convalescent COVID-19. The V gene is TRBV28, the J gene TRBJ1-1, with unresolved D. Sequenced input: peripheral blood. CDR3 DNA sequence: TGTGCCAGCAGCGAGGGCAGGACTGAAGCTTTCTTT. This codes for CASSEGRTEAFF.